These 25 T cell receptor beta chains were all obtained from the same sample, sequenced in a study of T cells after yellow fever vaccination. TCRdb recomputed calls from the 5' RACE reads with MiXCR, one row per CDR3 protein. The data show 45,000 to 75,000 distinct CDR3 sequences, with approximately 6% seen just once and roughly 31% held by the top ten. The sample consisted of PBMCs, either bulk or a sorted T-cell subset (CD4+, CD8+, memory, or dextramer-sorted; not recorded which), taken on the day of the yellow fever booster vaccination. These receptors were obtained from a man younger than 30 who received the YFV17D yellow fever vaccine.

This clonotype was seen a handful of times. The CDR3 sequence: CASQSWADTQYF. The CDR3 region has the DNA TGTGCCAGTCAAAGTTGGGCAGATACGCAGTATTTT. The rearrangement uses TRBV6-1 and TRBJ2-3, with unresolved D. The germline CDR1 and CDR2 sequences are MNHNS and SASEGT. Trimming shortened V by 9 bases and J by 4 bases, and 11 bases separated the two germline ends. This CDR3 contains 12 residues.

This clonotype occurred many times. The chain links TRBV5-5 to TRBJ2-2, with D perhaps matching TRBD1 or TRBD2 (6 bases each). Trimming removed 2 bases from V and 0 bases from J, with 17 bases in between. Germline loops: CDR1 SGHKS, CDR2 YYEKEE (reference sequence). The CDR3 has 18 amino acids. CDR3 in DNA: TGTGCCAGCAGCTTTTGGTCTGGCGGGACACCGAACACCGGGGAGCTGTTTTTT. Residues: CASSFWSGGTPNTGELFF.

V is TRBV7-8 and J is TRBJ2-3; unclear D gene. Trimming left V 4 bases short and J 3 bases short, with 8 bases between. CDR1 is SGHVS and CDR2 is FQNEAQ in the germline V gene. The CDR3 spans 13 residues. CDR3 bases: TGTGCCAGCAGCTGGCTGGAAACAGATACGCAGTATTTT. It codes for CASSWLETDTQYF.

There are many counts of this clonotype. The V gene is TRBV4-1, the J gene TRBJ1-5, with D unclear. V gave up 2 bases and J gave up 0 bases, with 8 bases separating them. The CDR3 runs to 15 residues. The V gene's germline CDR1 is MGHRA and CDR2 YSYEKL. CDR3 in DNA: TGCGCCAGCAGCCAAAGGATTTATAGCAATCAGCCCCAGCATTTT. Its translation: CASSQRIYSNQPQHF.

The V and J genes are TRBV6-4 and TRBJ2-1, with a tentative D call TRBD1 (5 bases). CDR3 length: 16 residues. Trimming shortened V by 3 bases and J by 1 base, and 13 bases separated the two germline ends. Germline values: CDR1 MRHNA, CDR2 SNTAGT. The CDR3 loop reads CASSEGLTRSYNEQFF. In DNA form, the CDR3 reads TGTGCCAGCAGTGAGGGGCTCACCCGTTCCTACAATGAGCAGTTCTTC.

This clonotype has ten or more counts. The V gene is TRBV7-9, the J gene TRBJ2-5, with 9 bases matching TRBD2. The germline CDR1 and CDR2 sequences are SEHNR and FQNEAQ (reference sequence). V dropped 5 bases and J dropped 5; count of bases not matched to a gene: 6. This CDR3 is built from 14 residues. The CDR3 protein is CASSPGLATETQYF. The CDR3 nucleotides are TGTGCCAGCAGCCCGGGACTAGCTACGGAGACCCAGTACTTC. The variable domain in full, completed from reference TRBV7-9 and TRBJ2-5, reads DTGVSQNPRHKITKRGQNVTFRCDPISEHNRLYWYRQTLGQGPEFLTYFQNEAQLEKSRLLSDRFSAERPKGSFSTLEIQRTEQGDSAMYLCASSPGLATETQYFGPGTRLLVL.

This clonotype was counted many times. The chain couples TRBV7-9 to TRBJ2-3; D tentatively reads TRBD1 or TRBD2 (6 bases each). The V end lost 4 bases, the J end lost 2 bases, and 16 bases lay between the germline ends. This CDR3 spans 16 amino acids. Looked up from germline, CDR1 is SEHNR and CDR2 is FQNEAQ (reference sequence). CDR3 bases: TGTGCCAGCAGCTCACCTCAGGGGCGGGACACAGATACGCAGTATTTT. It codes for CASSSPQGRDTDTQYF.

At least ten counts were recorded for this clonotype. This sequence joins TRBV4-1 and TRBJ2-1; D is unresolved. The CDR3 extends over 14 amino acids. The germline V and J ends were trimmed by 0 bases and 2 bases, with 5 bases remaining between them. The germline V gene has CDR1 MGHRA and CDR2 YSYEKL. CDR3 coding DNA: TGCGCCAGCAGCCAAGAGACCGCCTACAATGAGCAGTTCTTC. Translating gives CASSQETAYNEQFF.

This clonotype was seen repeatedly, ten times or more. V usage is TRBV4-2 and J usage is TRBJ2-3; 11 nucleotides align to TRBD2. The ends lost 1 base at V and 2 bases at J; junction bases unmatched: 8. This CDR3 is 18 amino acids long. Germline CDR1 reads LGHNA; CDR2 reads YNFKEQ. Written as DNA, the CDR3 is TGTGCCAGCAGCCAAGGAATTAGCGGGGGGGCCTTCACAGATACGCAGTATTTT. Translated: CASSQGISGGAFTDTQYF.

This clonotype was picked up a small number of times. The J gene is TRBJ2-3, the V gene TRBV9; D may be TRBD1 (5 bases). This CDR3 is 15 amino acids long. Trimming shortened V by 0 bases and J by 3 bases, and 11 bases separated the two germline ends. Germline assignment: CDR1 SGDLS and CDR2 YYNGEE. The CDR3 protein is CASSVGQGYTDTQYF. The CDR3, as DNA: TGTGCCAGCAGCGTAGGGCAGGGTTATACAGATACGCAGTATTTT.

This clonotype was counted only a few times. The chain joins TRBV4-1 to TRBJ2-5; tentative D call: TRBD2 (6 bases). CDR3 length equals 13 residues. Trimming removed 10 bases at V and 5 bases at J, with 17 bases between. The germline V gene has CDR1 MGHRA and CDR2 YSYEKL. CDR3 region: CATSPGVLETQYF. Here the CDR3 DNA reads TGCGCCACCTCCCCGGGGGTCCTTGAGACCCAGTACTTC.

There are many counts of this clonotype. V usage is TRBV27 and J usage is TRBJ1-5; D unresolved. Trimming left V 2 bases short and J 2 bases short, with 10 bases between. The CDR3 spans 15 residues. Per germline, CDR1 MNHEY and CDR2 SMNVEV (reference sequence). The CDR3, as DNA: TGTGCCAGCAGTTTAGTGGGAGAGGGCAATCAGCCCCAGCATTTT. Translation gives CASSLVGEGNQPQHF.

This clonotype has a count of ten or more. The V and J genes are TRBV12-5 and TRBJ2-7, with D perhaps TRBD1 or TRBD2 (5 bases each). The CDR3 spans 17 residues. The germline V gene encodes CDR1 LGHNT and CDR2 FRNRAP. The germline V and J ends were trimmed by 7 bases and 5 bases, with 27 bases remaining between them. The CDR3 DNA is TGTGCTAGTGCCTACTTTCGGGGCGAGGATGCAGTAGACGAGCAGTACTTC. This codes for CASAYFRGEDAVDEQYF.

This clonotype was recorded at least ten times. The chain is built from TRBV29-1 and TRBJ2-7; D gene ambiguous. V lost 3 bases and J 3 bases, leaving 3 bases between the germline ends. Germline assignment: CDR1 SQVTM and CDR2 ANQGSEA. This CDR3 has 10 amino acids. The CDR3 region has the DNA TGCAGCGTTGACAGCTACGAGCAGTACGTC. Its protein is CSVDSYEQYV.

CDR3 sequence: CASSLARDVTDTQYF. The CDR3 DNA follows: TGTGCCAGCAGCTTAGCTAGGGATGTCACAGATACGCAGTATTTT. This chain links TRBV7-2 with TRBJ2-3; no clear D gene. The CDR3 is made up of 15 amino acids. The V gene's germline CDR1 is SGHTA and CDR2 FQGNSA. Trimming took 0 bases from V and 2 from J, leaving 9 bases between them.

The V call is TRBV9, the J call TRBJ2-1; 10 bases match TRBD1. The CDR3 sequence is 15 residues long. Trimming removed 3 bases from V and 7 bases from J; junction bases left unmatched: 7. Germline CDR1 reads SGDLS; CDR2 reads YYNGEE. The CDR3 bases are TGTGCCAGCAGCGAGACAGGGGGCGCGAGAAATGAGCAGTTCTTC. This gives the protein CASSETGGARNEQFF.

In this sample, this clonotype turned up many times. J is TRBJ1-2 and V is TRBV3-1; D perhaps matches TRBD1 (5 bases). This CDR3 region has 18 residues. Trimming removed 2 bases at V and 0 bases at J, with 19 bases between. Germline CDR1 and CDR2: LGHDT and YNNKEL (reference sequence). CDR3 DNA: TGTGCCAGCAGCCAAAGGGGCCAACAGGTTTTACCTAACTATGGCTACACCTTC. Translation: CASSQRGQQVLPNYGYTF.

This clonotype came up many times. The V and J genes are TRBV29-1 and TRBJ1-1; D perhaps matches TRBD1 (5 bases). CDR3 length: 12 residues. Germline assignment: CDR1 SQVTM and CDR2 ANQGSEA. Trimming stripped 6 bases from V and 1 base from J, with 9 bases between. As DNA, the CDR3 is TGCAGCGTCCCAACAGGGAACACTGAAGCTTTCTTT. It yields the protein CSVPTGNTEAFF.

This chain uses TRBV7-9 with TRBJ2-5, with unresolved D. Trimming removed 2 bases at V and 4 bases at J, with 14 bases between. The CDR3 covers 15 residues. Germline CDR1 and CDR2: SEHNR and FQNEAQ (reference sequence). CDR3 amino acids: CASSLLDLGAETQYF. In DNA form, the CDR3 reads TGTGCCAGCAGCTTACTGGACCTCGGCGCAGAGACCCAGTACTTC.

This clonotype was seen at least ten times. The chain recombines TRBV29-1 with TRBJ1-2; 9 nucleotides match TRBD1. The CDR3 loop spans 12 amino acids. Germline assignment: CDR1 SQVTM and CDR2 ANQGSEA. The V gene end was trimmed by 5 bases and the J gene end by 7 bases; junction bases not matched to a gene: 5. CDR3 sequence reads: CSVTGTGSGYTF. DNA of the CDR3: TGCAGCGTTACCGGGACAGGGAGTGGCTACACCTTC.

V usage is TRBV9 and J usage is TRBJ2-1; no firm D call. CDR3 length: 11 amino acids. Germline V gene sequence: CDR1 SGDLS, CDR2 YYNGEE. The V end was cut by 0 bases, the J end by 8 bases, with 3 bases between. The CDR3 nucleotides read TGTGCCAGCAGCGTAGTTGATGAGCAGTTCTTC. Translation gives CASSVVDEQFF.

This clonotype has a count of ten or more. The V and J genes are TRBV5-1 and TRBJ2-7; TRBD1 matches at 10 bases. Per the germline V gene, CDR1 is SGHRS and CDR2 is YFSETQ. The CDR3 is made up of 13 amino acids. With 4 bases clipped from V and 3 bases from J, the junction kept 1 base outside the gene matches. The CDR3 loop is CASSGTGVYEQYF. For the CDR3, the DNA is TGCGCCAGCAGCGGGACAGGGGTCTACGAGCAGTACTTC.

This clonotype was counted between two and nine times. V gene TRBV24-1 combines with J gene TRBJ2-3; D ambiguous. Deletions cut 2 bases from V and 9 bases from J, with 17 bases between. Germline CDR1 KGHDR, CDR2 SFDVKD. The CDR3 consists of 15 residues. The CDR3 loop reads CATSDYRDPDDTQYF. CDR3 DNA: TGTGCCACCAGTGATTACCGAGACCCGGACGACACGCAGTATTTT.

The chain uses TRBV25-1 and TRBJ1-5; D call uncertain. Germline-derived CDR1 and CDR2 are MGHDK and SYGVNS. The ends were cut back, 5 bases at V and 2 bases at J, with 7 bases in the middle. CDR3 length equals 13 residues. The CDR3 DNA reads as TGTGCCAGCAGTAGGCAGGGCAATCAGCCCCAGCATTTT. Translated, it gives CASSRQGNQPQHF.

This clonotype turned up a few times. V usage is TRBV6-2 or TRBV6-3 and J usage is TRBJ2-6, with D possibly being TRBD2 (6 bases). The CDR3 is made up of 20 amino acids. Trimming pared 0 bases from V and 0 bases from J, leaving 18 bases between. From germline, CDR1 is MNHEY and CDR2 SVGEGT. CDR3 amino acids: CASSYSGGASFSSGANVLTF. CDR3 nucleotides: TGTGCCAGCAGTTACTCGGGAGGAGCCAGTTTTAGCTCTGGGGCCAACGTCCTGACTTTC.